These T cell receptor beta chains were read from a single sample in a study of shared T cell receptors in the human thymus. Sequenced by immunoSEQ multiplex PCR; TCRdb stores in-frame clones only, minus some. The sample holds approximately 660,000 clones, roughly 90% seen once. The same sample was also used in a study of human thymus T cells.

Sequences were obtained from thymocytes. Receptors were obtained from a boy under two years old with a congenital heart defect. Each CDR3 is given without its conserved first and last residue. D genes are given only for firm matches. Only some rows state a clone size, as once, few, many or a class for expanded clones.

CDR3: ASSNRQANYEQY
size: .
D: .
V: TRBV13

CDR3: ASTQPTAGQGPPGELF
size: .
D: .
V: TRBV7-6

CDR3: ASSGGYEQY
size: .
D: .
V: TRBV14

CDR3: AWSVPWRGKDTQY
size: .
D: .
V: TRBV30

CDR3: ASSQPTGGELF
size: .
D: .
V: TRBV27

CDR3: ASSSQGATEAF
size: .
D: TRBD1
V: TRBV5-6

CDR3: ASSSPSAWDSYEQY
size: .
D: TRBD1
V: TRBV6-5

CDR3: ASSRDTNTEAF
size: .
D: .
V: TRBV18

CDR3: ASSARQPSYNEQF
size: once
D: .
V: TRBV19

CDR3: ASSLGDRGPDTEAF
size: .
D: TRBD1
V: TRBV11-2

CDR3: ASSGENSYGYT
size: .
D: .
V: TRBV6-1

CDR3: ASSFEGRDTQY
size: .
D: .
V: TRBV5-6

CDR3: ASSLESSGKVGELF
size: .
D: TRBD2
V: TRBV7-9

CDR3: ASSNWRERGEQF
size: .
D: TRBD2
V: TRBV19

CDR3: SADPGDTQY
size: .
D: .
V: TRBV20-1

CDR3: ASSLHPGRSGELF
size: .
D: .
V: TRBV5-8

CDR3: ASSPGEGSYEQY
size: .
D: TRBD2
V: TRBV11-2

CDR3: SVSSGPGKEAF
size: .
D: .
V: TRBV29-1

CDR3: ASSSRRGAPNEQF
size: .
D: TRBD2
V: TRBV5-4